A selection of T cell receptor beta chains follows, all from one sample in a study of T-cell reconstitution after alpha-beta-depleted transplantation in children. TCRdb ran MiXCR on the PCR reads and lists one entry per CDR3 protein. The sample holds about 980,000 distinct CDR3 sequences, under 30% seen once. Sequences were derived from PBMCs, mostly from graft donor cells, sampled 360 days after TCRalphabeta/CD19-depleted stem cell transplant. The receptors come from a boy under two years old who had a stem cell transplant for SCID, so the T cells may come from the graft donor. CDR3s include the opening cysteine and the closing phenylalanine or tryptophan. Fields, in order: J gene, clone size, V gene, CDR3 protein. Where a row states a size, it is once, few, many or the class of an expanded clone; other rows omit it.

J: TRBJ2-3
size: .
V: TRBV5-1
CDR3: CASGTRNTDTQYF

J: TRBJ2-5
size: .
V: TRBV6-2/TRBV6-3
CDR3: CASSTQTLTETQYF

J: TRBJ2-3
size: .
V: TRBV6-1
CDR3: CASRLHPGQYTDTQYF

J: TRBJ2-7
size: once
V: TRBV20-1
CDR3: CSAREGGAAYEQYF

J: TRBJ2-7
size: few
V: TRBV5-1
CDR3: CASSLGRGLADTYEQYF

J: TRBJ2-7
size: few
V: TRBV20-1
CDR3: CSARDVAGGVDEQYF

J: TRBJ2-3
size: .
V: TRBV4-3
CDR3: CASSHPGASGGLRSTDTQYF

J: TRBJ2-1
size: .
V: TRBV7-3
CDR3: CASSPLEGSSYNEQFF

J: TRBJ2-7
size: .
V: TRBV6-2/TRBV6-3
CDR3: CASSYQGALHEQYF

J: TRBJ2-1
size: many
V: TRBV28
CDR3: CASSLWERGLYNEQFF

J: TRBJ2-5
size: .
V: TRBV7-8
CDR3: CASSHRDGTQYF

J: TRBJ2-1
size: .
V: TRBV19
CDR3: CASSNERQLDNEQFF

J: TRBJ2-1
size: few
V: TRBV6-6
CDR3: CASSYGGQQFF

J: TRBJ2-7
size: .
V: TRBV20-1
CDR3: CSARDVARSYEQYF